This entry describes one TCR beta chain. This clonotype was observed a few times. Its binding antigen is unknown. No much larger clone is present one base from it, and per-base qualities are unavailable. This entry belongs to a study of breast tumors, draining lymph nodes, adjacent tissues (dated by TCRdb to 2015 to 2016). Notes on the research overall: The study compared TCR beta repertoires across tumor, adjacent nontumor tissue and axillary lymph nodes from breast cancer patients. In human breast cancer, the study set out to evaluate how tumor, surrounding tissue and draining lymph node repertoires relate to one another and whether T cells may move between these sites. What the research found in general, with its limitations: T-cell repertoire diversity in tumors was found to be lower than in lymph nodes but higher than in nontumor tissue, and preferential V and J gene usage was observed. The conclusion that tumor T cells originate in lymph nodes was framed as consistent with a hypothesis rather than directly demonstrated. The similarity between tumor and nontumor tissue repertoires was significantly greater in luminal-like breast cancer than in basal-like breast cancer. The data were considered consistent with the idea that most tumor T cells come from the lymph node and then expand in tumor tissue.

Sequencing took place on an Illumina HiSeq 2000. Multiplex PCR amplification was used to generate the TCR beta chain libraries. The amplified TCR beta chain products were analyzed by high-throughput sequencing. The public reads were quality trimmed at Q25 with fastp and then assembled into clones with MiXCR by TCRdb, keeping productive beta chains. Rows matching on CDR3 protein sequence are summarized as one entry with the most common DNA and genes. The sample yields over 200,000 distinct CDR3 sequences; around 35% were counted once. In total, the top ten clones hold approximately 3.6% of the sample. The lymph node samples were taken from the axillary draining lymph nodes of breast cancer patients. Including the terminal cysteine and phenylalanine, the CDR3 comprises 14 residues. Of all the DNA, just the CDR3 is kept, 42 bases in frame from base 1. Trimming removed 6 bases from V and 7 bases from J; the gene matches leave 6 bases unexplained. CDR1 and CDR2 are read off the germline V gene as MDHEN and SYDVKM.

Sequencing was performed on axillary lymph node tissue. This TCR was recovered from a female donor with breast cancer. Some clones in this sample may be carry-over from other donors' samples. The V and J genes are TRBV28 and TRBJ2-2, and 9 junction bases match TRBD1. The DNA sequence reads TGTGCCAGCAGGGGGACAGGGAAGGGCGGGGAGCTGTTTTTT. Translation gives CASRGTGKGGELFF.